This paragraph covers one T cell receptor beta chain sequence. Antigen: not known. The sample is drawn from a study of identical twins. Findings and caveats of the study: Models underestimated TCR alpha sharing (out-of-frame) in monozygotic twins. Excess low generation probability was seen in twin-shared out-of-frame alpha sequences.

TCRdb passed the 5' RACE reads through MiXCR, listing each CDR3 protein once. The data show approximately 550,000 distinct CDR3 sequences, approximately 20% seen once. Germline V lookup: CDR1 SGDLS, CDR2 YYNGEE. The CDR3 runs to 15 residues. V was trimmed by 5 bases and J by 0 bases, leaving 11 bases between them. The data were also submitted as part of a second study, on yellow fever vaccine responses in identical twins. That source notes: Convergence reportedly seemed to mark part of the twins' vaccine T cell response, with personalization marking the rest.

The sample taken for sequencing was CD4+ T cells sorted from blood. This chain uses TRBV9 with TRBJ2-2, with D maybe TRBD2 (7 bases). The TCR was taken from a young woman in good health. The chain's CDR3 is CASSGRGPNTGELFF. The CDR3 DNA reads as TGTGCCAGCAGTGGGCGGGGGCCGAACACCGGGGAGCTGTTTTTT. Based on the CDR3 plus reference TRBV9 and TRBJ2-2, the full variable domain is DSGVTQTPKHLITATGQRVTLRCSPRSGDLSVYWYQQSLDQGLQFLIQYYNGEERAKGNILERFSAQQFPDLHSELNLSSLELGDSALYFCASSGRGPNTGELFFGEGSRLTVL.